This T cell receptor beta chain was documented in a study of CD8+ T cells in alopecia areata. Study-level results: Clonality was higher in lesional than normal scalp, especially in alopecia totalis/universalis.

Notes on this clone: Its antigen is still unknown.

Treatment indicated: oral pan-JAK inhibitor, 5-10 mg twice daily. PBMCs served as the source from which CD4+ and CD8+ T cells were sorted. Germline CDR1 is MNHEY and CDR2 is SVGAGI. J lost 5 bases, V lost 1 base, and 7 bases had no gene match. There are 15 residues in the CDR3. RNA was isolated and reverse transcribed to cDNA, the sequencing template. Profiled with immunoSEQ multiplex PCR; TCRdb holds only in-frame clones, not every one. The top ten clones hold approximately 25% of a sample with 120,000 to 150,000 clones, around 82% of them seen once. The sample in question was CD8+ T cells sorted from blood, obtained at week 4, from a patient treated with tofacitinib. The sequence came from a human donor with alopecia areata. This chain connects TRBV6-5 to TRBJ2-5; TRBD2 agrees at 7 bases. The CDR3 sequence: CASSYLTSKDETQYF. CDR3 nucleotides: TGTGCCAGCAGTTACTTGACTAGCAAGGATGAGACCCAGTACTTC.